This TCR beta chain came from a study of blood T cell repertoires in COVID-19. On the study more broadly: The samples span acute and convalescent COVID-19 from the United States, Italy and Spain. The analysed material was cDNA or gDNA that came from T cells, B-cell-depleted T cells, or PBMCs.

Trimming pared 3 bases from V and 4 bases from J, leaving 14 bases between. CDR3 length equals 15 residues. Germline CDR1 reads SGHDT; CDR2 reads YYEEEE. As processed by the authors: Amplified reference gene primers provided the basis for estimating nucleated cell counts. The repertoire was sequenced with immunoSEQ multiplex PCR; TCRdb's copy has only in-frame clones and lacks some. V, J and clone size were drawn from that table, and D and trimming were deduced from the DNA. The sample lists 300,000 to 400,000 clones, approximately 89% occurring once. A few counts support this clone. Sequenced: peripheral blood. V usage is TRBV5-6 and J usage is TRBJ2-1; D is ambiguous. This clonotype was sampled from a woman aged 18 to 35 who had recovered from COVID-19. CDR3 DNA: TGTGCCAGCAGCTCAGCCAGGCTCCCTTACAATGAGCAGTTCTTC. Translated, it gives CASSSARLPYNEQFF.